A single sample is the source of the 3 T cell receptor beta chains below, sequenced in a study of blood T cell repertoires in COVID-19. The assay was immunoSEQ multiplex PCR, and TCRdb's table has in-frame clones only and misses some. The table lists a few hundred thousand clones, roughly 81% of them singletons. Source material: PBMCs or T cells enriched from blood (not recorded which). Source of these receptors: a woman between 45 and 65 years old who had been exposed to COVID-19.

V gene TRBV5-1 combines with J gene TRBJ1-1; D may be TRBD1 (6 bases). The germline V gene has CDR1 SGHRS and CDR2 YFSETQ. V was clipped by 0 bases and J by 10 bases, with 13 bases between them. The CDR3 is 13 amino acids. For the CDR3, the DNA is TGCGCCAGCAGCTTGGACAGGGAATTGGGAGCTTTCTTT. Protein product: CASSLDRELGAFF.

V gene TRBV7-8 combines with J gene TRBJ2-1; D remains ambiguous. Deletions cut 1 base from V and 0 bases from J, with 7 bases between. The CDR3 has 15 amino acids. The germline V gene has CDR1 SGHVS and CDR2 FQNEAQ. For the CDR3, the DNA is TGTGCCAGCAGCTTAGGACAAACCTCCTACAATGAGCAGTTCTTC. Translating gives CASSLGQTSYNEQFF.

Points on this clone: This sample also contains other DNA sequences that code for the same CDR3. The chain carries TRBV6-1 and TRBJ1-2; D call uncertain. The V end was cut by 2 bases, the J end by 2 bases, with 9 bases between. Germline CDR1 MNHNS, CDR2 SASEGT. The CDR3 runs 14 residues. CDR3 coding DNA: TGTGCCAGCAGTGAACTCAACAGCAACTATGGCTACACCTTC. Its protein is CASSELNSNYGYTF.